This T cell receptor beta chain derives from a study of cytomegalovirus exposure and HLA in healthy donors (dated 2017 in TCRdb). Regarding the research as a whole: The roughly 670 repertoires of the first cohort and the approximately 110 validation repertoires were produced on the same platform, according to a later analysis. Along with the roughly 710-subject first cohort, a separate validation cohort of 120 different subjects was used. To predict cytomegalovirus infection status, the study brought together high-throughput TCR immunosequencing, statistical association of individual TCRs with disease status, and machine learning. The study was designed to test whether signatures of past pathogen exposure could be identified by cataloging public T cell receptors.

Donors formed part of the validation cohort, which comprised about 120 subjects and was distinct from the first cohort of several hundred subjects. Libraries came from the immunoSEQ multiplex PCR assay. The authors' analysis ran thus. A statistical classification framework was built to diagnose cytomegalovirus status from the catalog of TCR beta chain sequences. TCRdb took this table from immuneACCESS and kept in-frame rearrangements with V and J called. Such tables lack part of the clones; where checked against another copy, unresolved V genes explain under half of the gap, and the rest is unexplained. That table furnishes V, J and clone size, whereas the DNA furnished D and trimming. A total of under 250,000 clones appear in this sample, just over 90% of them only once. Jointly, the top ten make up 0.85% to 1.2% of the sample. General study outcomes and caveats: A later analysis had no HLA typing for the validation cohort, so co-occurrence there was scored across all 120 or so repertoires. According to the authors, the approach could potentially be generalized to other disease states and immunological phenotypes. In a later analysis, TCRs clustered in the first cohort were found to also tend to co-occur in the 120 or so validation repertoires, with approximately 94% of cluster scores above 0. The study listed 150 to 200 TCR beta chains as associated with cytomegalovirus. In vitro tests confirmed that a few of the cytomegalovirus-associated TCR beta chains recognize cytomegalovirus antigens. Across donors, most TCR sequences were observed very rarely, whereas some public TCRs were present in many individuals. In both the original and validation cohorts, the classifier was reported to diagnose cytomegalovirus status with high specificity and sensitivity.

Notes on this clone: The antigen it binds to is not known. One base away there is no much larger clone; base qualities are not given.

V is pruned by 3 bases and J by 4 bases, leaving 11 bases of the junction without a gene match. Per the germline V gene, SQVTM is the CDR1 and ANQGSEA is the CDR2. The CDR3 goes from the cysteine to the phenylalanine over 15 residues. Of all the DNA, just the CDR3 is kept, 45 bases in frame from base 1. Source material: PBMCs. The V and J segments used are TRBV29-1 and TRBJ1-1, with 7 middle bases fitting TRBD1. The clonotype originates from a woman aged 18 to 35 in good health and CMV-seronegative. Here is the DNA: TGCAGCGTTGACAAGGGGGCGGTTTTAGGCACTGAAGCTTTCTTT. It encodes CSVDKGAVLGTEAFF.